The rows below give T cell receptor beta chains drawn from one sample of a study of shared clonotypes between healthy human individuals. Clones were sequenced by immunoSEQ multiplex PCR, and TCRdb holds only the in-frame ones, with some missing. The sample contains some 2 million clones, 85% to 95% of which appear only once. The sequenced sample was naive CD8+ T cells sorted from blood. These receptor sequences come from a man aged 18 to 29 in good health. The CDR3 runs from the conserved cysteine through the conserved F or W. A D gene is named only where the DNA matches it firmly. Clone size, where shown, is once, few, many, or a class for clones that have expanded.

cdr3_aa cdr3_nt j_call v_call d_call clone_size
CASSLTDRDYEQYF TGTGCCAGCAGTTTAACGGACAGGGATTACGAGCAGTACTTC TRBJ2-7 TRBV27 TRBD1 once
CASATGLVEKLFF TGTGCCAGTGCCACAGGGCTGGTTGAAAAACTGTTTTTT TRBJ1-4 TRBV6-6 . .
CASTDYPGGSNQPQHF TGTGCCAGCACAGATTACCCGGGGGGGAGCAATCAGCCCCAGCATTTT TRBJ1-5 TRBV7-8 . .
CASLAGVYQETQYF TGTGCCAGCTTAGCGGGAGTCTACCAAGAGACCCAGTACTTC TRBJ2-5 TRBV6-6 TRBD2 .
CASSLIRQGSGQHGYTF TGCGCCAGCAGCTTGATTAGACAGGGGTCCGGACAACATGGCTACACCTTC TRBJ1-2 TRBV5-1 TRBD1 .
CASSYMSSGSSQYF TGTGCCAGCAGTTATATGTCTAGCGGGAGTTCCCAGTACTTC TRBJ2-5 TRBV6-5 TRBD2 .
CASSSYSDRITYYGYTF TGTGCCAGCAGTTCCTACTCAGACAGGATTACCTACTATGGCTACACCTTC TRBJ1-2 TRBV28 . .
CASSRAAAFSDEQFF TGTGCCAGCAGCCGAGCAGCGGCTTTTTCAGATGAGCAGTTCTTC TRBJ2-1 TRBV14 . .
CASSVTSGGSYNEQFF TGTGCCAGCAGCGTTACTAGCGGGGGGTCCTACAATGAGCAGTTCTTC TRBJ2-1 TRBV9 TRBD2 .
CASADREAFF TGTGCCAGCGCTGACAGGGAAGCTTTCTTT TRBJ1-1 TRBV6-6 . .
CATSRDRQGGTGELFF TGTGCCACCAGCAGAGATCGACAGGGAGGGACCGGGGAGCTGTTTTTT TRBJ2-2 TRBV15 . once
CASRRPLGADQYF TGTGCCAGCAGACGTCCGCTCGGGGCCGATCAGTACTTC TRBJ2-7 TRBV6-5 . .
CASSQDHSQPQHF TGCGCCAGCAGCCAAGATCATAGCCAGCCCCAGCATTTT TRBJ1-5 TRBV4-1 . .
CASSFVVWETQYF TGTGCCAGCAGCTTTGTAGTCTGGGAGACCCAGTACTTC TRBJ2-5 TRBV11-2 . .
CAWSRGELYEQYF TGTGCCTGGAGTAGAGGGGAATTATACGAGCAGTACTTC TRBJ2-7 TRBV30 . .
CASSLGSWSEAFF TGTGCCAGCAGTTTAGGATCATGGAGTGAAGCTTTCTTT TRBJ1-1 TRBV27 . once
CASSPTLGGSYEQYF TGTGCCAGCAGTCCGACCCTGGGGGGCTCCTACGAGCAGTACTTC TRBJ2-7 TRBV28 . .
CASSQGLGLRETQYF TGCGCCAGCAGCCAAGGTCTGGGGCTGCGAGAGACCCAGTACTTC TRBJ2-5 TRBV4-3 . .
CAISDLGYTEAFF TGTGCCATCAGTGATCTAGGGTACACTGAAGCTTTCTTT TRBJ1-1 TRBV10-3 . .
CASSLGQGDKDTQYF TGTGCCAGCAGCCTGGGACAGGGCGATAAAGATACGCAGTATTTT TRBJ2-3 TRBV7-9 TRBD1 .
CASRGDRDEAFF TGTGCCAGCAGGGGGGACAGGGACGAAGCTTTCTTT TRBJ1-1 TRBV6-1 TRBD1 .
CASSVHWGQGHSYEQYF TGTGCCAGCAGCGTTCATTGGGGACAGGGGCACTCCTACGAGCAGTACTTC TRBJ2-7 TRBV7-9 TRBD1 .
CASSPGFGNTIYF TGTGCCAGCAGCCCAGGGTTCGGAAACACCATATATTTT TRBJ1-3 TRBV9 . .
CASSSPWKGGISEQYF TGTGCCAGCAGCTCCCCCTGGAAAGGGGGCATTTCCGAGCAGTACTTC TRBJ2-7 TRBV7-8 TRBD1 .
CASSVLGLRDREYF TGTGCCAGCAGCGTTTTGGGACTCCGGGACAGGGAGTATTTT TRBJ2-3 TRBV27 TRBD1 .
CASSLPRGEANYGYTF TGTGCCAGCAGCTTACCGCGGGGGGAAGCTAACTATGGCTACACCTTC TRBJ1-2 TRBV11-2 . once
CASSQSARILSNSNGYTF TGTGCCAGCAGCCAGTCCGCCCGCATACTTTCGAATTCGAATGGCTACACCTTC TRBJ1-2 TRBV14 . .
CASSQDLEEKLFF TGCGCCAGCAGCCAAGATCTTGAAGAAAAACTGTTTTTT TRBJ1-4 TRBV4-1 . once